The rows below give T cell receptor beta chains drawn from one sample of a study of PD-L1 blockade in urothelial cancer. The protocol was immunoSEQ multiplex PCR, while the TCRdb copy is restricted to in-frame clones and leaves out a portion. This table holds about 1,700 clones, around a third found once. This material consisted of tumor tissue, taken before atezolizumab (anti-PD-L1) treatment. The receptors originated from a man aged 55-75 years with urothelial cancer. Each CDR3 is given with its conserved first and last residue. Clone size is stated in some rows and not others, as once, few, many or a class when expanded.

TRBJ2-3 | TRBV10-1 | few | CANSNAHIAGESTDTQYF
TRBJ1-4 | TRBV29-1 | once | CSVRGQSINEKLFF
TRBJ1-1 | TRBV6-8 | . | CASSSGQTGGIPEAFF
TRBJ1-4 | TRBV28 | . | CASSTRRQVSEKLFF
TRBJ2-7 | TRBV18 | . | CASSMGTGLYEQYF
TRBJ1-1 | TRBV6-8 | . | CASSYSGSITEAFF
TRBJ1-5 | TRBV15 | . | CATSSRRDMGNQPQHF
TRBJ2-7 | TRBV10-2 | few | CASSDRPYEQYF
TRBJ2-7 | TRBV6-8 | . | CASRDESGVQYF
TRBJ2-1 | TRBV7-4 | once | CASSLTGDNEQFF
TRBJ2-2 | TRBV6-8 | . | CASSSHGGPNTGELFF
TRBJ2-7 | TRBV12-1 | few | CASSTIEPSPGQDYEQYF
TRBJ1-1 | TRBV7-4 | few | CASSPGRDTEAFF
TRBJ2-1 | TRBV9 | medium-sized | CASSVEVRVSSYNEQFF
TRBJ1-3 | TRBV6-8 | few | CATKSFPGLFSSGNTIYF
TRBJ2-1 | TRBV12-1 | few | CASTETSGGLNEQFF
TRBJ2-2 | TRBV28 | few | CASNRGGNTGELFF
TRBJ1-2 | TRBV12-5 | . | CASGTTGIKHNGYTF
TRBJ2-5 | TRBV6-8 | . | CAISGDRVAETQYF
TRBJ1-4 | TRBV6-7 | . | CASSLGGKLFF
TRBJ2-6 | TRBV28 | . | CAADKGTGANVLTF
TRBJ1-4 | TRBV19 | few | CASSIRTATNEKLFF
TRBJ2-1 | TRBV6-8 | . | CASSVGAGQGITNEQFF
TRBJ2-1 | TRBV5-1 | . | CASSLALGGNEQFF
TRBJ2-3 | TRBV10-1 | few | CASSDPDGGGDTQYF
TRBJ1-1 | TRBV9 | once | CASSGRGRGTFF
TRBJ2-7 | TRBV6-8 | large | CASRLRDSYEQYF
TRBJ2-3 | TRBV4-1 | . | CASSLAGTGFSTDTQYF
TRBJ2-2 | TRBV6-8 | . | CASSWGQGAPGELFF
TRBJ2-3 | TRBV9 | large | CASSVWDADTQYF
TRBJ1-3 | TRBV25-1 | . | CASSNTRNSGNTIYF
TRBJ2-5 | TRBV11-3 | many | CASSRRQGAGETQYF
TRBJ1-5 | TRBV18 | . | CASSPGPEGSQPQHF
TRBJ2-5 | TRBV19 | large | CASSLQPQETQYF
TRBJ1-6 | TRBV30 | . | CAWTQGQGTSPLHF
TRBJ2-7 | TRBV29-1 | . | CSVRQGDYEQYF
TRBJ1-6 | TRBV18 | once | CASSPANNSPLHF
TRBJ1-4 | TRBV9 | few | CASSVGTHATNEKLFF
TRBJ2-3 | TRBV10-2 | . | CASSELRRGTDTQYF
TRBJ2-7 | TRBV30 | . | CAWSPGQYIYEQYF
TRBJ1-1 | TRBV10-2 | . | CASSVAGRGTEAFF
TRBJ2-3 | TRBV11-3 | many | CASSFRSGDTDTQYF
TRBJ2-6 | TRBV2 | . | CASSSLSSGANVLTF
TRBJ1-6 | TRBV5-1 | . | CASSPLSGNSPLHF
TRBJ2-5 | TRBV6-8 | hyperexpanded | CASSVSEFQETQYF
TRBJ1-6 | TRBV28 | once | CASSSPGQGALNSPLHF
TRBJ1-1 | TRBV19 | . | CASSRGRNTEAFF
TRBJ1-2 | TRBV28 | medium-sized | CASNKPGQPPYGYTF
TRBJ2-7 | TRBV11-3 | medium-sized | CASSLDGGAYEQYF
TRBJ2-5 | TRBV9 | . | CASSYSTSAQETQYF
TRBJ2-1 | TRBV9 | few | CASSSQGQNVDEQFF
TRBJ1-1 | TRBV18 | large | CASSPGQGGLNTEAFF
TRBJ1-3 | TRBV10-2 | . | CASSRIGAGNTIYF
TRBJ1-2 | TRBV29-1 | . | CSVDTTGGLYTF
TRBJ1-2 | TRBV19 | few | CASSIGYNYGYTF
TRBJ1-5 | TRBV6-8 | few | CASTRGINQPQHF
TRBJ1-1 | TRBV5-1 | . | CASSLEQGRNTEAFF
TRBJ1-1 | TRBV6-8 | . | CASSKQGITEAFF
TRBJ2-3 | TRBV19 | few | CASSVGGSTDTQYF